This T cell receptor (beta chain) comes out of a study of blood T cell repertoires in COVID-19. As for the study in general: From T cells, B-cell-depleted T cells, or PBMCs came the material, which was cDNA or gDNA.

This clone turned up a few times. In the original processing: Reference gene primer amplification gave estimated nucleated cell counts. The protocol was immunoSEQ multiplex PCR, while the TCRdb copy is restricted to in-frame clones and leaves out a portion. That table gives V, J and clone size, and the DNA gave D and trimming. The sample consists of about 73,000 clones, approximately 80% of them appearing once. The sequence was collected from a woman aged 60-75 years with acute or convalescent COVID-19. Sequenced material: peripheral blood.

The CDR3 loop is CASSPLTSGLGDTQYF. The CDR3 bases are TGTGCCAGCAGCCCCCTGACAAGTGGATTGGGAGATACGCAGTATTTT. The chain combines TRBV7-9 with TRBJ2-3; D remains unclear. Trimming removed 5 bases at V and 5 bases at J, with 20 bases between. The CDR3 is 16 residues long. Germline CDR1 SEHNR, CDR2 FQNEAQ (reference sequence).